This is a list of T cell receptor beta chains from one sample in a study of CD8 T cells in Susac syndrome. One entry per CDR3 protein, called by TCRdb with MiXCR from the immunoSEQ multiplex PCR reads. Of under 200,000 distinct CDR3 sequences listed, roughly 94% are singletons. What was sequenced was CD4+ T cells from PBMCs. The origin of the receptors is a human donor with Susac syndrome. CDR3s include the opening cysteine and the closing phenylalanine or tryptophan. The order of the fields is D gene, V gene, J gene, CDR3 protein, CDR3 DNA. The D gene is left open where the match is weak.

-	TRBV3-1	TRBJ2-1	CASSPSGSGQYNEQFF	TGTGCCAGCAGCCCTTCTGGGTCGGGGCAATACAATGAGCAGTTCTTC
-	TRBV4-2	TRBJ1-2	CASSQGTGRDGYTF	TGTGCCAGCAGCCAAGGAACAGGGAGGGATGGCTACACCTTC
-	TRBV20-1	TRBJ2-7	CSARDQLYEQYF	TGCAGTGCTAGAGATCAGCTCTACGAGCAGTACTTC
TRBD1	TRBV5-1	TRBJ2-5	CASSLGGTGQETQYF	TGCGCCAGCAGCTTGGGGGGGACAGGACAAGAGACCCAGTACTTC
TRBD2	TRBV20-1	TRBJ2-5	CSASEAGDQETQYF	TGCAGTGCTAGTGAAGCGGGGGATCAAGAGACCCAGTACTTC
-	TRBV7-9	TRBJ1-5	CASSLDGSSNQPQHF	TGTGCCAGCAGCTTAGACGGGAGTAGCAATCAGCCCCAGCATTTT
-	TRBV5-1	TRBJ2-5	CASSVAGPPQETQYF	TGCGCCAGCAGCGTTGCGGGACCTCCACAAGAGACCCAGTACTTC
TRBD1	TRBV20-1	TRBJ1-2	CSAKGSDRGSGYTF	TGCAGTGCTAAAGGTAGTGACAGGGGGAGTGGCTACACCTTC
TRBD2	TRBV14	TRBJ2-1	CASSHLTSGGLNEQFF	TGTGCCAGCAGCCACCTGACTAGCGGCGGGTTGAATGAGCAGTTCTTC
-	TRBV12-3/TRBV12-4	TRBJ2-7	CASSFRDRSYYEQYF	TGTGCCAGCAGTTTCCGCGACAGGAGCTACTACGAGCAGTACTTC